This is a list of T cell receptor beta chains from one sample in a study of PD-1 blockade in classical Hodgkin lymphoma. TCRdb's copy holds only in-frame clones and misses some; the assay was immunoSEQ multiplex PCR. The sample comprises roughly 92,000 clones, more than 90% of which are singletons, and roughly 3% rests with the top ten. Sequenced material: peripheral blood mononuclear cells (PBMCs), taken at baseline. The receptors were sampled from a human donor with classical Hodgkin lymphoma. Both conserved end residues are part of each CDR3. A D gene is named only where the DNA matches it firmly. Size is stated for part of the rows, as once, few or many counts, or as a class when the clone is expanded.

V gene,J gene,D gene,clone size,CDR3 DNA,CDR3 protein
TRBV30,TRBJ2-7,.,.,TGTGCCTGGACTCAGGGTTACTCCTACGAGCAGTACTTC,CAWTQGYSYEQYF
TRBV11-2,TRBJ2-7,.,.,TGTGCCAGCAGCAGATTGGGTTCCTACGAGCAGTACTTC,CASSRLGSYEQYF
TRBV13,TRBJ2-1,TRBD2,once,TGTGCCAGCAGCTTAAGCGGGAGGGGGGACAATGAGCAGTTCTTC,CASSLSGRGDNEQFF
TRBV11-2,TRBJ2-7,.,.,TGTGCCAGCAGCTTAGGGAGAACCCCCCTTTACGAGCAGTACTTC,CASSLGRTPLYEQYF
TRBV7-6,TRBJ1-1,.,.,TGTGCCAGCAGCTCCCTGCGGGGATTGAACACTGAAGCTTTCTTT,CASSSLRGLNTEAFF
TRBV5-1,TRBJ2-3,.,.,TGCGCCAGCAGCTTGGGCCCCACCACAGATACGCAGTATTTT,CASSLGPTTDTQYF
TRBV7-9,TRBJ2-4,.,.,TGTGCCAGCAGCCCAGGGGGGCAGGGTCCCTCCAAAAACATTCAGTACTTC,CASSPGGQGPSKNIQYF
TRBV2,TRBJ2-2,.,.,TGTGCCAGCAACACGGACAGAGTTACCGGGGAGCTGTTTTTT,CASNTDRVTGELFF
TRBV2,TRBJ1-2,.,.,TGTGCCAGCAGTGAAGCCGCGGGATCCGGGGGTGGCTACACCTTC,CASSEAAGSGGGYTF
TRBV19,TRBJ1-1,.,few,TGTGCCAGTAGTATTTCTCCAGGGGTTAACACTGAAGCTTTCTTT,CASSISPGVNTEAFF
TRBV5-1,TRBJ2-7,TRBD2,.,TGCGCCAGCAGCTTAATAGCGGGAGGCGACGAGCAGTACTTC,CASSLIAGGDEQYF
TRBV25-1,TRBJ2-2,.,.,TGTGCCAGCAGTGAATATTCGGGTTACGCCGGGGAGCTGTTTTTT,CASSEYSGYAGELFF
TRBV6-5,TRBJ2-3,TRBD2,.,TGTGCCAGCAGGGGCTGGGGGGGTACGCAGTATTTT,CASRGWGGTQYF
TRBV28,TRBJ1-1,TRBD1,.,TGTGCCAGCAGTCTCACCGGGACAGCTGAAGCTTTCTTT,CASSLTGTAEAFF
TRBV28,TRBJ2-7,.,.,TGTGCCAGCAGTCTCGAACCCGGGCCGGGGTACGAGCAGTACTTC,CASSLEPGPGYEQYF
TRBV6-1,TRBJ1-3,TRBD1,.,TGTGCCAGCAGTGATTGGGACAGGGCCTCTGGAAACACCATATATTTT,CASSDWDRASGNTIYF
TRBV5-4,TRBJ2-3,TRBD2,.,TGTGCCAGCGGGGGACTAGCGGGAGCAGATACGCAGTATTTT,CASGGLAGADTQYF
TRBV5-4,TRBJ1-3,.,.,TGTGCCAGCAGCTTGGACTGGAGCAACTCTGGAAACACCATATATTTT,CASSLDWSNSGNTIYF
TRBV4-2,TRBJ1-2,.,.,TGTGCCAGCAGCCAAGATGTGACGGGTTCCAAGTACACCTTC,CASSQDVTGSKYTF
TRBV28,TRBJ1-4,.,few,TGTGCCAGCAGTCCAAGTGGGGTACCTAATGAAAAACTGTTTTTT,CASSPSGVPNEKLFF
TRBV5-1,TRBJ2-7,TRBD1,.,TGCGCCAGCAGCTTTAACAGGGGGCTTAGCTCCTACGAGCAGTACTTC,CASSFNRGLSSYEQYF
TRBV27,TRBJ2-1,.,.,TGTGCCAGCAGTTTCGCTGCAAGGGAGCAGTTCTTC,CASSFAAREQFF
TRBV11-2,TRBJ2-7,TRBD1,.,TGTGCCAGCAGCTTATGGACAGGGTACGAGCAGTACTTC,CASSLWTGYEQYF
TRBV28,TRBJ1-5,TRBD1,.,TGTGCCAGCAGTTTCTCCCGGGACAGGGGGCAGTTAAGCAATCAGCCCCAGCATTTT,CASSFSRDRGQLSNQPQHF
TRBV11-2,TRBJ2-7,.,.,TGTGCCAGCAGCGGCCCGATGGGGCTTTCATACTTC,CASSGPMGLSYF
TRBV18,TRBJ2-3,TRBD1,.,TGTGCCAGCTCACCGGTAACAGGGGGTGATACGCAGTATTTT,CASSPVTGGDTQYF
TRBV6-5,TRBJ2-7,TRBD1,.,TGTGCCAGCAGACTCGGGACAGGGGGAACCTACGAGCAGTACTTC,CASRLGTGGTYEQYF
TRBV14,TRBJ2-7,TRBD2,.,TGTGCCAGCAGCCGCCGGGGGGGGCGAACCTACGAGCAGTACTTC,CASSRRGGRTYEQYF
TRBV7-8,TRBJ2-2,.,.,TGTGCCAGCAGCCCTACGAACACCGGGGAGCTGTTTTTT,CASSPTNTGELFF
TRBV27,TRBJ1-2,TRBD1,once,TGTGCCAGCAGTACCGGACAGGGTCGTAGGTCGGGCTACACCTTC,CASSTGQGRRSGYTF
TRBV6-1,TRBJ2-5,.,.,TGTGCCAGCAGTGAAGTTGGGGACGGAGAGACCCAGTACTTC,CASSEVGDGETQYF
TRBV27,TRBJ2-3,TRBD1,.,TGTGCCAGCAGTTTGTACGGAATTGAGGGGGCCGCAGATACGCAGTATTTT,CASSLYGIEGAADTQYF
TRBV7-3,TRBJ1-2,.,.,TGTGCCAGCAGCTTAAATCGGCTAGATGGCTACACCTTC,CASSLNRLDGYTF
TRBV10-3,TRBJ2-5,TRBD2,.,TGTGCCATCAGTGAGTTGGGGGCGACTAGCGGCCGATCCCCGGAGACCCAGTACTTC,CAISELGATSGRSPETQYF
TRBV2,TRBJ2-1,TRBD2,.,TGTGCCAGCAGGCCGGGACTAGCGGAGGGGTATTACAATGAGCAGTTCTTC,CASRPGLAEGYYNEQFF